The 13 T cell receptor beta chains reported below all come from one sample, sequenced in a study of identical twins (dated by TCRdb to 2016 to 2018). The library was generated by 5' RACE. Sequencing was carried out with an Illumina HiSeq 2000. The public reads were reprocessed in TCRdb via fastp at Q25 and MiXCR, keeping in-frame beta chains. Rows are combined by CDR3 protein, so each entry shows the most common genes and DNA. Present in this sample are 400,000 to 650,000 distinct CDR3 sequences, less than 25% of which were seen just once. The ten largest make up 0.8% to 1% of the sample. These data are also associated with another study on T cells expressing NK-cell markers.

Input material: CD4+ T cells sorted from blood. Receptors originate from a woman aged 18 to 35 in good health.

The CDR3, as DNA: TGCAGTTCCCTCTCTCACACGGGAGGCCCGATTAAAGCTTTCTTT. This codes for CSSLSHTGGPIKAFF. The V and J genes are TRBV20-1 and TRBJ1-1; D not certain. The CDR3 consists of 15 residues. Trimming pared 8 bases from V and 9 bases from J, leaving 28 bases between. Germline V gene data show CDR1 as DFQATT and CDR2 as SNEGSKA (reference sequence).

The table lists this clonotype with a few counts. The V and J genes are TRBV4-3 and TRBJ1-4; weak D call: TRBD1 (5 bases). Trimming stripped 2 bases from V and 4 bases from J, with 11 bases between. The CDR3 covers 15 residues. Per germline, CDR1 LGHNA and CDR2 YSLEER. CDR3 in DNA: TGCGCCAGCAGCCAAAATTACGGGGGTAATGAAAAACTGTTTTTT. This translates into CASSQNYGGNEKLFF.

The V call is TRBV6-2 or TRBV6-3, the J call TRBJ2-1, with D unresolved. The CDR3 contains 13 residues. Trimming left V 6 bases short and J 2 bases short, with 8 bases between. Germline V gives CDR1 MNHEY, CDR2 SVGEGT. The CDR3, as DNA: TGTGCCAGCAGCCAAACTACCTACAATGAGCAGTTCTTC. Protein sequence: CASSQTTYNEQFF.

Notes on this clonotype: A read error may produce the germline difference seen at one junction end. V gene TRBV27 combines with J gene TRBJ2-7; D is unclear. Germline V gene data show CDR1 as MNHEY and CDR2 as SMNVEV (reference sequence). CDR3 length equals 14 residues. CDR3 nucleotides: TGTTCCAGCAGTAGACATGGTAGCTCCTACGAGCAGTACTTC. Translation: CSSSRHGSSYEQYF.

This chain uses TRBV18 with TRBJ2-1; a weak D match, TRBD2 (6 bases). The CDR3 has 16 amino acids. Trimming pared 3 bases from V and 10 bases from J, leaving 22 bases between. Germline lookup yields CDR1 KGHSH and CDR2 LQKENI. Here the CDR3 DNA reads TGTGCCAGCTCACCTCAAGACCCTAGCTTTGGGGGGGAGCAGTTCTTC. Protein sequence: CASSPQDPSFGGEQFF.

The genes are TRBV20-1 and TRBJ2-5, with D perhaps TRBD2 (5 bases). Trimming took off 0 bases at V and 5 bases at J, with 13 bases between the two ends. The CDR3 loop spans 14 amino acids. The V gene's germline CDR1 is DFQATT and CDR2 SNEGSKA (reference sequence). As DNA, the CDR3 is TGCAGTGCTAGAGATCGGAGAGGGTTCGAGACCCAGTACTTC. Translating it yields CSARDRRGFETQYF.

V is TRBV20-1 and J is TRBJ1-4; the D gene is possibly TRBD1 (5 bases). CDR1 and CDR2 from the germline V gene are DFQATT and SNEGSKA (reference sequence). Trimming took 1 base from V and 8 from J, leaving 5 bases between them. This CDR3 is built from 11 residues. This chain's CDR3 is CSARGGEKLFF. CDR3 DNA: TGCAGTGCTAGAGGGGGGGAAAAACTGTTTTTT.

V usage is TRBV5-1 and J usage is TRBJ2-1, with D possibly TRBD1 on 5 matching bases. Germline V gene data show CDR1 as SGHRS and CDR2 as YFSETQ. The CDR3 runs 15 residues. Trimming took off 6 bases at V and 0 bases at J, with 13 bases between the two ends. The CDR3 region has the DNA TGCGCCAGCAACAAAGGGGCGAGCTCCTACAATGAGCAGTTCTTC. Translation: CASNKGASSYNEQFF.

This chain links TRBV5-1 with TRBJ2-1; TRBD2 matches 7 bases. There are 14 residues in the CDR3. V was clipped by 4 bases and J by 3 bases; unmatched bases: 4. The germline CDR1 and CDR2 sequences are SGHRS and YFSETQ. CDR3 sequence reads: CASSTGTIYNEQFF. The CDR3 DNA follows: TGCGCCAGCAGCACCGGGACTATCTACAATGAGCAGTTCTTC.

This clonotype showed up just a few times. V is TRBV20-1 and J is TRBJ2-7, with TRBD2 matching 8 bases. Germline-derived CDR1 and CDR2 are DFQATT and SNEGSKA (reference sequence). This CDR3 region has 12 residues. The junction had 4 bases not matched to a gene; V was cut back by 6 bases and J by 3 bases. CDR3 amino acids: CSAGRVHYEQYF. As DNA, the CDR3 is TGCAGTGCCGGGAGGGTCCACTACGAGCAGTACTTC.

The chain employs TRBV5-6 and TRBJ2-3; tentative D call: TRBD2 (5 bases). Germline CDR1 is SGHDT and CDR2 is YYEEEE. Trimming removed 2 bases from V and 0 bases from J, with 22 bases in between. The CDR3 is made up of 19 amino acids. The CDR3: CASSFGGGTSFTSTDTQYF. The CDR3 coding sequence is TGTGCCAGCAGCTTCGGCGGAGGAACATCCTTTACTAGCACAGATACGCAGTATTTT.

This clonotype was seen a few times. The V and J genes are TRBV5-6 and TRBJ1-1; tentatively, D is TRBD1 (5 bases). The length of the CDR3 is 14 residues. Trimming cost V 3 bases and J 4 bases, with 13 bases left between them. Germline assignment: CDR1 SGHDT and CDR2 YYEEEE. As DNA, the CDR3 is TGTGCCAGCAGCTCGGGTCTTGGGGGCACTGAAGCTTTCTTT. As protein: CASSSGLGGTEAFF.

This clonotype was counted at least ten times. The J gene is TRBJ1-2, the V gene TRBV12-3 or TRBV12-4, with TRBD1 as a possible D gene (6 bases). The CDR3 has 13 amino acids. With 5 bases removed from V and 7 bases from J, the gap between germline ends came to 14 bases. CDR3 in DNA: TGTGCCAGCAGTCTTCCGCAGGGGCTTGGCTACACCTTC. Translation: CASSLPQGLGYTF.